Given below is one TCR beta chain in context. This CDR3 is built from 14 residues. J gave up 6 bases and V 6 bases, and 3 bases lay outside the gene matches. The V gene's germline CDR1 is SNHLY and CDR2 FYNNEI. This entry belongs to a study of OX40 agonist ivuxolimab in advanced cancers. On the study more broadly: Patients got intravenous ivuxolimab at 0.01 to 10 mg/kg every 2 weeks. The eligibility criteria allowed prior anti-PD-1, anti-PD-L1 or anti-CTLA-4 therapy, and 30% to 45% had some. Patients enrolled in dose escalation were diagnosed with hepatocellular carcinoma, melanoma, renal cell or head and neck cancer.

This table comes from immunoSEQ multiplex PCR, and its TCRdb copy is limited to in-frame clones, with some not included. The sample includes fewer than 70,000 clones, over 80% of them seen just once. This material consisted of CD4+ or CD8+ T cells sorted from blood, taken in a trial of the OX40 agonist ivuxolimab. This chain connects TRBV2 to TRBJ2-1, with TRBD2 matching over 12 bases. The receptor's source is an adult with an advanced solid tumor such as melanoma, head and neck, liver or kidney cancer. The CDR3 DNA sequence: TGTGCCAGCAGACCGGGACTAGCGGGCAATGAGCAGTTCTTC. Its protein product is CASRPGLAGNEQFF.